The source of this TCR beta chain is a study of CXCR3-negative and CXCR3-positive naive CD8 T cells. The method, 5' RACE with UMI labels, was used to prepare the TRB cDNA libraries. Reprocessing the 5' RACE reads, TCRdb reports a single entry for every CDR3 protein and omits DNA. This table lists some 28,000 distinct CDR3 sequences. CDR1 and CDR2 (germline): SQVTM, ANQGSEA. The CDR3 runs 14 residues. V and J are TRBV29-1 and TRBJ1-1; TCRdb returns TRBD1, unconfirmable since there is no DNA. Sequenced material: memory CD8+ T cells from blood. This sequence was found in a human donor in good health. Some clones in this sample may be carry-over from other donors' samples. The CDR3 sequence: CSVKYNPGNTEAFF. The full variable domain, completed using reference TRBV29-1 and TRBJ1-1, is SAVISQKPSRDICQRGTSLTIQCQVDSQVTMMFWYRQQPGQSLTLIATANQGSEATYESGFVIDKFPISRPNLTFSTLTVSNMSPEDSSIYLCSVKYNPGNTEAFFGQGTRLTVV.